A single sample is the source of the 9 T cell receptor beta chains below, sequenced in a study of blood T cell repertoires in COVID-19. Sequencing was performed with immunoSEQ multiplex PCR; in TCRdb, only in-frame clones are kept and a portion is missing. The table lists 60,000 or so clones, roughly 84% of them singletons. Material for sequencing was peripheral blood. The receptors were sampled from a man aged 30 to 39 with COVID-19, enrolled during active disease.

The rearrangement uses TRBV19 and TRBJ1-5; no definite D call. The CDR3 totals 13 residues. The V gene lost 5 bases and the J gene lost 2 bases, with 7 bases spanning the gap. Germline V lookup: CDR1 LNHDA, CDR2 SQIVND (reference sequence). CDR3 DNA: TGTGCCAGTAGTCAACAGCGCAATCAGCCCCAGCATTTT. Translated: CASSQQRNQPQHF.

The chain carries TRBV6-6 and TRBJ1-5, with D hard to call. Trimming shortened V by 6 bases and J by 0 bases, and 6 bases separated the two germline ends. The CDR3 spans 13 residues. In germline, CDR1 is MNHNY, CDR2 SVGAGI (reference sequence). CDR3 nucleotide sequence: TGTGCCAGCAGCCAGAATAGCAATCAGCCCCAGCATTTT. It encodes CASSQNSNQPQHF.

The rearrangement uses TRBV28 and TRBJ1-1; a weak D match, TRBD1 (5 bases). V shed 5 bases and J shed 1 base, with 14 bases lying between them. The CDR3 extends over 15 amino acids. Germline values: CDR1 MDHEN, CDR2 SYDVKM. CDR3 sequence reads: CASSLPSQENTEAFF. CDR3 DNA: TGTGCCAGCAGTCTCCCCTCACAGGAGAACACTGAAGCTTTCTTT.

This chain joins TRBV19 and TRBJ1-5, with no clear D. Trimming removed 0 bases at V and 0 bases at J, with 21 bases between. The CDR3 consists of 20 residues. Per the germline V gene, CDR1 is LNHDA and CDR2 is SQIVND (reference sequence). The CDR3 DNA reads as TGTGCCAGTAGTATAGACTCTGGACTTCGGCCAACCTATAGCAATCAGCCCCAGCATTTT. Translating gives CASSIDSGLRPTYSNQPQHF.

The rearrangement uses TRBV5-4 and TRBJ2-7; no reliable D call. The CDR3 runs to 14 residues. Trimming took off 0 bases at V and 3 bases at J, with 10 bases between the two ends. CDR1 and CDR2 from the germline V gene are SGHNT and YYREEE (reference sequence). The CDR3 sequence is CASSLVGASYEQYF. In DNA, the CDR3 is TGTGCCAGCAGCTTGGTGGGCGCAAGCTACGAGCAGTACTTC. The whole variable domain, filled in from reference TRBV5-4 and TRBJ2-7, reads ETGVTQSPTHLIKTRGQQVTLRCSSQSGHNTVSWYQQALGQGPQFIFQYYREEENGRGNFPPRFSGLQFPNYSSELNVNALELDDSALYLCASSLVGASYEQYFGPGTRLTVT.

V gene TRBV29-1 combines with J gene TRBJ1-6; a weak D match, TRBD1 (5 bases). The V end lost 6 bases, the J end lost 7 bases, and 13 bases lay between the germline ends. The germline gives CDR1 SQVTM, CDR2 ANQGSEA. The CDR3 is 13 amino acids. The CDR3 sequence: CSVGGGRNSPLHF. CDR3 sequence (DNA): TGCAGCGTCGGGGGGGGAAGAAATTCACCCCTCCACTTT.

The J gene is TRBJ1-3, the V gene TRBV6-5; tentative D call: TRBD1 (6 bases). CDR3 length equals 15 residues. Trimming removed 6 bases at V and 4 bases at J, with 16 bases between. Germline assignment: CDR1 MNHEY and CDR2 SVGAGI. The DNA for the CDR3 is TGTGCCAGCAGGACACCCGGGACATTCGGAAACACCATATATTTT. It translates to CASRTPGTFGNTIYF.

This chain joins TRBV5-1 and TRBJ1-2; no clear D. The CDR3 spans 12 residues. The germline V and J ends were trimmed by 1 base and 8 bases, with 9 bases remaining between them. Germline CDR1 reads SGHRS; CDR2 reads YFSETQ. CDR3 coding DNA: TGCGCCAGCAGCTTGACAGAAGAGGGCTACACCTTC. Its protein product is CASSLTEEGYTF.

The chain recombines TRBV9 with TRBJ1-2; D possibly corresponds to TRBD1 (5 bases). The V gene's germline CDR1 is SGDLS and CDR2 YYNGEE. CDR3 length: 13 amino acids. V lost 3 bases and J lost 6, with 12 bases in between. In nucleotides, the CDR3 is TGTGCCAGCAGCGCCGACAGAATAGATGGCTACACCTTC. Amino acids: CASSADRIDGYTF.